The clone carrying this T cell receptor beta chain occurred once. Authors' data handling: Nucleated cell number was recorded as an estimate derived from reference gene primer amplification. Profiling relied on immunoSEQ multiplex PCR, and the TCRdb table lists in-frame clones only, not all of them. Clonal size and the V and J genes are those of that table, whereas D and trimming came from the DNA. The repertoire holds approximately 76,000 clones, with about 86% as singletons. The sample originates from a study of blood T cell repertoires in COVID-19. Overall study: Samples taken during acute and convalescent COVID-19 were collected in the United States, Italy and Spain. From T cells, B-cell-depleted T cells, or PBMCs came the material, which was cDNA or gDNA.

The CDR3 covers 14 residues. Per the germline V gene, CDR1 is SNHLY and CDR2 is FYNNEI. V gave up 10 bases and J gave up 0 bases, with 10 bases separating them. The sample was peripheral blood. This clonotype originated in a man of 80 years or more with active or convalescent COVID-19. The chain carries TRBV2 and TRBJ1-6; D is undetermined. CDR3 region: CATKRSSYNSPLHF. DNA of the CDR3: TGTGCCACCAAGAGGAGCTCCTATAATTCACCCCTCCACTTT. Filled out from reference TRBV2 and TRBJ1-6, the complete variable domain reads EPEVTQTPSHQVTQMGQEVILRCVPISNHLYFYWYRQILGQKVEFLVSFYNNEISEKSEIFDDQFSVERPDGSNFTLKIRSTKLEDSAMYFCATKRSSYNSPLHFGNGTRLTVT.